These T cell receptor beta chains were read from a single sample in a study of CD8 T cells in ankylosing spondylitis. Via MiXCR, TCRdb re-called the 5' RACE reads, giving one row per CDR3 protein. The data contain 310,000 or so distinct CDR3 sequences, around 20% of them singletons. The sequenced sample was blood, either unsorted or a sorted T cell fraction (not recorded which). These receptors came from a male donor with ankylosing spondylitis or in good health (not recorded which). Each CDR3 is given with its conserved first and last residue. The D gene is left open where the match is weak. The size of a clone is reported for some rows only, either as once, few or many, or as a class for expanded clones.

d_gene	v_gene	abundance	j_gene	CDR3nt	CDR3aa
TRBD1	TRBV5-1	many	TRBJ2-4	TGCGCCAGCAGACTGACAGGGGAAAACATTCAGTACTTC	CASRLTGENIQYF
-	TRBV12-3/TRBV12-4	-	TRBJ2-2	TGTGCCAGCAGTTCCACGCCCGGGGCAACCGGGGAGCTGTTTTTT	CASSSTPGATGELFF
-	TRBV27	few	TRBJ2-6	TGTGCCAGCCGAGGGGCTGGGGCCAACGTCCTGACTTTC	CASRGAGANVLTF
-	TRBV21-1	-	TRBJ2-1	TGTGCCAGCAGCAAAGGTGCAGGGGGTTCCTACAATGAGCAGTTCTTC	CASSKGAGGSYNEQFF
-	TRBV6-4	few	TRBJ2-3	TGTGCCAGCAGTCTTGGACAAGCTAGCACAGATACGCAGTATTTT	CASSLGQASTDTQYF
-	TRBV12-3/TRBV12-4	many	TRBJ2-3	TGTGCCAGCAGTGTTAGACGAGATACGCAGTATTTT	CASSVRRDTQYF
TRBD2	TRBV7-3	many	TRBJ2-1	TGTGCCAGCAGCCCAATAGCGGGAGGCCCCACTCTTGAGCAGTTCTTC	CASSPIAGGPTLEQFF
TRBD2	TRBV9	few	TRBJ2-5	TGTGCCAGCAGCGTAGCCAGCGGGGTCGGTTTGGAGACCCAGTACTTC	CASSVASGVGLETQYF
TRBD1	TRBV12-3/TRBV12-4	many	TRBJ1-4	TGTGCCAGCGTAAGGGACAGGCCGAATGAAAAACTGTTTTTT	CASVRDRPNEKLFF
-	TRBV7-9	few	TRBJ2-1	TGTGCCAGCAGCTTCACAGGACAGCAGTTCTTC	CASSFTGQQFF
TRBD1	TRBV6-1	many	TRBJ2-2	TGTGCCAGCACAGGGGGCCTAAACACCGGGGAGCTGTTTTTT	CASTGGLNTGELFF
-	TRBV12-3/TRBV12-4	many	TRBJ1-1	TGTGCCAGCGGGGTTAATATTAGGGACACTGAAGCTTTCTTT	CASGVNIRDTEAFF
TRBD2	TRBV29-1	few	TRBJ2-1	TGCAGCGTGGGTAGCGGGAGGGCCGATGATGAGCAGTTCTTC	CSVGSGRADDEQFF
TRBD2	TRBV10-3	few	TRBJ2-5	TGTGCCATCAGTGCCTCTAGCGGGGGGCAGGAGACCCAGTACTTC	CAISASSGGQETQYF
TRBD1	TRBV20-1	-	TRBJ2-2	TGCAGTGCTTGGACAGGGGACACCGGGGAGCTGTTTTTT	CSAWTGDTGELFF
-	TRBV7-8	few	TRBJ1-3	TGTGCCAGCAGCTTGGCTCTGAGGGGGGGCTCTGGAAACACCATATATTTT	CASSLALRGGSGNTIYF
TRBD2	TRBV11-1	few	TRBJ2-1	TGTGCCAGCAGCTTAGGGACTAGCGGGAGTGCCGACTCCTACAATGAGCAGTTCTTC	CASSLGTSGSADSYNEQFF
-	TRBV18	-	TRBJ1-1	TGTGCCAGCTCTCCCAAGGACGGCACTGAAGCTTTCTTT	CASSPKDGTEAFF
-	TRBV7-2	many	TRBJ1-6	TGTGCCAGCAGCTCAGACCTGAATTCACCCCTCCACTTT	CASSSDLNSPLHF
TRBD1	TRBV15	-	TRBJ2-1	TGTGCCACCAGGACCGGGACAGGGGTTTTATCTCAGTTCTTC	CATRTGTGVLSQFF
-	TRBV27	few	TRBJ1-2	TGTGCCAGCAAAGATGGGGGCTATGGCTACACCTTC	CASKDGGYGYTF
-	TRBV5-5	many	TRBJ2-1	-	CASSLVGQGAKREFF
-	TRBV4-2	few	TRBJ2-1	TGTGCCAGCAGCCAAGAGTTGGTTAGCCAGAATGAGCAGTTCTTC	CASSQELVSQNEQFF
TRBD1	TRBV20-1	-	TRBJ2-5	TGCAGTGCAAGGACAGGGGGAGGAGGAGAGACCCAGTACTTC	CSARTGGGGETQYF
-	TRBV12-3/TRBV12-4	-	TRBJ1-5	TGTGCCATCGGCTCCGGGGCCAAAGGTGGCAATCAGCCCCAGCATTTT	CAIGSGAKGGNQPQHF
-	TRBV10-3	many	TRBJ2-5	TGTGCCATCAGTTTAGGGGGGATTAAAGAGACCCAGTACTTC	CAISLGGIKETQYF
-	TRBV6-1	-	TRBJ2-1	TGTGCCAGCAGTGAAGTCGTCGTAGCGGAGCAGTTCTTC	CASSEVVVAEQFF
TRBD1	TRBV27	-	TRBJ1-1	TGTGCCAGCAGTCTAACACAGGGGGCTTACACTGAAGCTTTCTTT	CASSLTQGAYTEAFF
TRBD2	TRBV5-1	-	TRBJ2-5	TGCGCCAGCAGCTTGGATGGGACTAGCCAAGAGACCCAGTACTTC	CASSLDGTSQETQYF
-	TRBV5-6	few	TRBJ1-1	TGTGCCAGCATCTTGGTTAGGGTGAATAGGGTGAACACTGAAGCTTTCTTT	CASILVRVNRVNTEAFF
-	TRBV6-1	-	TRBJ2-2	TGTGCCAGCAGTGGCTGGGCCTACACTGGGGAGCTGTTTTTT	CASSGWAYTGELFF
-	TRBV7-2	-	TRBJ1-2	TGTGCCAGCAGCCCCCCCGGTGGATACTATGGCTACACCTTC	CASSPPGGYYGYTF
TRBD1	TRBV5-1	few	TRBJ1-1	TGCGCCAGCAGCTTGGGGGGCTTTACAGGGGCCGACACTGAAGCTTTCTTT	CASSLGGFTGADTEAFF
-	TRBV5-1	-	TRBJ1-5	TGCGCCAGCAGCCGGGAGGGTAGCAATCAGCCCCAGCATTTT	CASSREGSNQPQHF
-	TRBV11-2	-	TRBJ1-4	TGTGCCAGCAGCTCGACCGACAGGTTCTCAACTAATGAAAAACTGTTTTTT	CASSSTDRFSTNEKLFF
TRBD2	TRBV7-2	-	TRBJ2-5	TGTGCCAGCAGCACGGGACTAGTGGACGAGACCCAGTACTTC	CASSTGLVDETQYF